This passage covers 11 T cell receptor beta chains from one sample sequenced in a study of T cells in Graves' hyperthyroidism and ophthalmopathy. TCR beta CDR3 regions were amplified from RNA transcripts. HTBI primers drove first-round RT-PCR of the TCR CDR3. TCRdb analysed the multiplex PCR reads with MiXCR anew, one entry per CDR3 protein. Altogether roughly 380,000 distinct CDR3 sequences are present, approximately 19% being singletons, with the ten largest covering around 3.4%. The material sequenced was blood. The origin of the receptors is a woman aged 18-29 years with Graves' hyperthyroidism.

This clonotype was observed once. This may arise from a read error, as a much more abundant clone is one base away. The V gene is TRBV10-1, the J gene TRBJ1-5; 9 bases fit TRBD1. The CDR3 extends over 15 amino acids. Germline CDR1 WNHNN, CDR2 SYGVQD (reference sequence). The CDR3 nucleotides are TGCCCCAGCAGTGAGGACAGGGGCAGCAATCGGCCCCAGCATTTT. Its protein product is CPSSEDRGSNRPQHF.

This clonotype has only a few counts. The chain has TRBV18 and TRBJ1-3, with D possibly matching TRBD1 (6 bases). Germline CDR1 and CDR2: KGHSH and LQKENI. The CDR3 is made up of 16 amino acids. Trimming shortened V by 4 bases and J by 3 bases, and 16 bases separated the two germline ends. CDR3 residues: CASSHYRGQDGNTIYF. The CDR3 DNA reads TGTGCCAGCTCACACTACCGGGGGCAGGATGGAAACACCATATATTTT.

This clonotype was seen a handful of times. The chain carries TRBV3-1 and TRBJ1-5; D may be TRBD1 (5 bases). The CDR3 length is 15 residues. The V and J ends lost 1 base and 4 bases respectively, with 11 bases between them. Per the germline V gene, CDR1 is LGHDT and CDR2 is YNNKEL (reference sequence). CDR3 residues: CASSQAGRGNQPQHF. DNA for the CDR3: TGTGCCAGCAGCCAAGCAGGGCGGGGGAATCAGCCCCAGCATTTT.

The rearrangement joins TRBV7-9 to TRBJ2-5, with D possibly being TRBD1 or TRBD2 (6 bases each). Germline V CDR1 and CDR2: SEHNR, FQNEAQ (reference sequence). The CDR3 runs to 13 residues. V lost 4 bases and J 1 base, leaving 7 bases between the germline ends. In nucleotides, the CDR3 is TGTGCCAGCAGCTGGGGGGCCCAAGAGACCCAGTACTTC. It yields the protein CASSWGAQETQYF.

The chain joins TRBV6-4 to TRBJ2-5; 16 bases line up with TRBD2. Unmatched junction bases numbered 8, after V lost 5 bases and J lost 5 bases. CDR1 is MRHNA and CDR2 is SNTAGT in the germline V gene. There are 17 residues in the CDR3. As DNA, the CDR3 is TGTGCCAGCAGTTCCGGGACTAGCGGGAGGGCCTGGGAGACCCAGTACTTC. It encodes CASSSGTSGRAWETQYF.

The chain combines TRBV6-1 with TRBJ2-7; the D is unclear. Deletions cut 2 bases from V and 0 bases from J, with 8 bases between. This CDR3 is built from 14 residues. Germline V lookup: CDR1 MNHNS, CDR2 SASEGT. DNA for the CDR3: TGTGCCAGCAGTGAATCCCCAGACTCCTACGAGCAGTACTTC. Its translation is CASSESPDSYEQYF.

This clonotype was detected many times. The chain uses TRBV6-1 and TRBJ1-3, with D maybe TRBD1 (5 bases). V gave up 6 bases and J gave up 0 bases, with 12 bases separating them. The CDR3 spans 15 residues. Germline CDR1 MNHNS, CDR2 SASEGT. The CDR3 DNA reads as TGTGCCAGCAGCATAAACAGGATCTCTGGAAACACCATATATTTT. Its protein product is CASSINRISGNTIYF.

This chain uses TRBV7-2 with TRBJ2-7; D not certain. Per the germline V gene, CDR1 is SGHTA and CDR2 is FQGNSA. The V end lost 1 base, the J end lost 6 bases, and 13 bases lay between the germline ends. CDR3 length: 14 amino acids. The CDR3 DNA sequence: TGTGCCAGCAGCTTAGTTCTGGGTTTGGGCGAGCAGTACTTC. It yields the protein CASSLVLGLGEQYF. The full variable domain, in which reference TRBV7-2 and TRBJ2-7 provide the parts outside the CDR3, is GAGVSQSPSNKVTEKGKDVELRCDPISGHTALYWYRQSLGQGLEFLIYFQGNSAPDKSGLPSDRFSAERTGGSVSTLTIQRTQQEDSAVYLCASSLVLGLGEQYFGPGTRLTVT.

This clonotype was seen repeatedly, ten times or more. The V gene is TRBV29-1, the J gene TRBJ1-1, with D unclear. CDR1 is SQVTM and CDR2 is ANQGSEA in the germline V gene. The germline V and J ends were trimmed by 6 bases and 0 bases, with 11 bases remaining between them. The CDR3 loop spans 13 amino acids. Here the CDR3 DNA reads TGCAGCGTGACCCCCAGATTGAACACTGAAGCTTTCTTT. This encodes CSVTPRLNTEAFF.

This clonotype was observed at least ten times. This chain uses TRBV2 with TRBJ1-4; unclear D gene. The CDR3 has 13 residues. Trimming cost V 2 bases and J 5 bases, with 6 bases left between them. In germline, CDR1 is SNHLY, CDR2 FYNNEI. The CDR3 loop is CASSEFGNEKLFF. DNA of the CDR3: TGTGCCAGCAGTGAATTTGGGAATGAAAAACTGTTTTTT.

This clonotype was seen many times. CDR3 sequence: CASSLNPTNTEAFF. In nucleotides, the CDR3 is TGCGCCAGCAGCTTGAACCCGACGAACACTGAAGCTTTCTTT. The chain carries TRBV5-1 and TRBJ1-1; D not resolved. The CDR3 consists of 14 residues. Germline lookup yields CDR1 SGHRS and CDR2 YFSETQ. Trimming shortened V by 1 base and J by 1 base, and 8 bases separated the two germline ends.